The 20 T cell receptor beta chains in this list originate from one sample, sequenced in a study of blood T cell repertoires in COVID-19. Repertoires were generated with immunoSEQ multiplex PCR, while TCRdb's copy carries only in-frame clones and drops some. The repertoire holds roughly 79,000 clones, 84% seen once, with 3% to 4.5% in the top ten. The sample consisted of peripheral blood. The receptors here all came from a man aged 50 or older with acute or convalescent COVID-19.

A few counts support this clone. The chain links TRBV6-6 to TRBJ1-1; D is ambiguous. This CDR3 has 14 amino acids. The germline gives CDR1 MNHNY, CDR2 SVGAGI (reference sequence). Trimming took off 0 bases at V and 2 bases at J, with 7 bases between the two ends. The CDR3 bases are TGTGCCAGCAGTTACTCGGAGGGTAACACTGAAGCTTTCTTT. It translates to CASSYSEGNTEAFF.

This clone appeared a single time. CDR3 DNA sequence: TGTGCCAGCAGCTACCCGGGGGGGTGGGCTTTCTTT. It codes for CASSYPGGWAFF. The chain links TRBV27 to TRBJ1-1; D possibly corresponds to TRBD1 (5 bases). The germline V and J ends were trimmed by 6 bases and 11 bases, with 16 bases remaining between them. The CDR3 totals 12 residues. CDR1 MNHEY and CDR2 SMNVEV come from the germline V gene (reference sequence).

A single count supports this clone. V usage is TRBV30 and J usage is TRBJ2-4; possible D gene TRBD2, 5 bases. The CDR3 totals 13 residues. CDR1 and CDR2 from the germline V gene are GTSNPN and SVGIG (reference sequence). Trimming stripped 4 bases from V and 6 bases from J, with 13 bases between. The CDR3, as DNA: TGTGCCTGGACTACGGGGATGCGAAACATTCAGTACTTC. Its protein is CAWTTGMRNIQYF.

The gene calls are TRBV5-4 and TRBJ1-6, with D unclear. CDR1 and CDR2 from the germline V gene are SGHNT and YYREEE (reference sequence). Trimming took off 3 bases at V and 7 bases at J, with 8 bases between the two ends. The CDR3 sequence is 13 residues long. The CDR3 nucleotides read TGTGCCAGCAGCTCAGAACAGAATTCACCCCTCCACTTT. Its translation: CASSSEQNSPLHF.

This clone has just a few counts. The chain couples TRBV7-2 to TRBJ2-7; possible D gene TRBD1, 7 bases. The V gene's germline CDR1 is SGHTA and CDR2 FQGNSA. The ends were cut back, 4 bases at V and 4 bases at J, with 20 bases in the middle. The CDR3 contains 16 residues. For the CDR3, the DNA is TGTGCCAGCAGCTCCCTATCCACGACAGGGAGGTACGAGCAGTACTTC. Translated: CASSSLSTTGRYEQYF. Looking up the rest from reference TRBV7-2 and TRBJ2-7 gives the full variable domain: GAGVSQSPSNKVTEKGKDVELRCDPISGHTALYWYRQSLGQGLEFLIYFQGNSAPDKSGLPSDRFSAERTGGSVSTLTIQRTQQEDSAVYLCASSSLSTTGRYEQYFGPGTRLTVT.

The chain uses TRBV18 and TRBJ1-6; 7 bases are a match to TRBD1. J lost 8 bases, V lost 2 bases, and 6 bases had no gene match. This CDR3 has 15 residues. Germline CDR1 reads KGHSH; CDR2 reads LQKENI. The CDR3 nucleotides read TGTGCCAGCTCACCAGGGGAGACAGGGCATTCACCCCTCCACTTT. This codes for CASSPGETGHSPLHF.

The rearrangement joins TRBV12-3 or TRBV12-4 to TRBJ2-7; D is uncertain. The CDR3 spans 12 residues. With 6 bases removed from V and 4 bases from J, the gap between germline ends came to 10 bases. CDR3 nucleotides: TGTGCCAGCAGCTCACACCAATACGAGCAGTACTTC. Translating gives CASSSHQYEQYF.

The J gene is TRBJ1-2, the V gene TRBV27; D might be TRBD1 (6 bases). Trimming shortened V by 5 bases and J by 9 bases, and 13 bases separated the two germline ends. This CDR3 contains 12 residues. Germline V gene sequence: CDR1 MNHEY, CDR2 SMNVEV (reference sequence). For the CDR3, the DNA is TGTGCCAGCAGTAAAACAGGGTATCGCTACACCTTC. Translation: CASSKTGYRYTF.

This clone was seen only a few times. As DNA, the CDR3 is TGCGCCAGCAGGGATACGGGACAGAGTAATGGCTACACCTTC. As protein: CASRDTGQSNGYTF. This rearrangement joins TRBV5-1 to TRBJ1-2; 7 nucleotides align to TRBD1. The germline CDR1 and CDR2 sequences are SGHRS and YFSETQ. CDR3 size: 14 residues. The ends lost 5 bases at V and 6 bases at J; junction bases unmatched: 10.

CDR3 coding DNA: TGTGCCAGCAGTGAACCGACAGGAGAGAATGAAAAACTGTTTTTT. Translation gives CASSEPTGENEKLFF. V usage is TRBV2 and J usage is TRBJ1-4, with a tentative D call TRBD1 (6 bases). The germline CDR1 and CDR2 sequences are SNHLY and FYNNEI. This CDR3 is built from 15 residues. The V and J ends lost 2 bases and 5 bases respectively, with 12 bases between them.

In this sample, this clone turned up once. The V gene is TRBV28, the J gene TRBJ2-1; D is uncertain. This CDR3 comprises 11 residues. The V end lost 3 bases, the J end lost 5 bases, and 2 bases lay between the germline ends. Germline values: CDR1 MDHEN, CDR2 SYDVKM. The CDR3 coding sequence is TGTGCCAGCAGTTTCAACAATGAGCAGTTCTTC. Protein product: CASSFNNEQFF.

The chain is built from TRBV19 and TRBJ2-1, with TRBD2 as a possible D gene (5 bases). Germline V gene data show CDR1 as LNHDA and CDR2 as SQIVND (reference sequence). The CDR3 has 12 amino acids. Trimming stripped 11 bases from V and 9 bases from J, with 17 bases between. In DNA, the CDR3 is TGTGCCTTTGCTAACCGCGCGGGTGAGCAGTTCTTC. Its translation: CAFANRAGEQFF.

The rearrangement joins TRBV28 to TRBJ2-1; 7 positions agree with TRBD2. V shed 5 bases and J 8 bases; nucleotides not matched to a gene: 18. The CDR3 has 17 amino acids. Germline CDR1 reads MDHEN; CDR2 reads SYDVKM. CDR3 in amino acids: CASSPKNLAVILDEQFF. The CDR3 DNA reads as TGTGCCAGCAGTCCCAAAAATCTAGCGGTCATTCTCGATGAGCAGTTCTTC.

The chain recombines TRBV5-6 with TRBJ2-2; D not resolved. The V end lost 7 bases, the J end lost 1 base, and 14 bases lay between the germline ends. CDR1 and CDR2 (germline): SGHDT, YYEEEE. This CDR3 is built from 15 residues. Here the CDR3 reads CASGPTPLNTGELFF. The CDR3 DNA is TGTGCCAGCGGGCCAACTCCTCTGAACACCGGGGAGCTGTTTTTT. The entire variable domain, with the rest obtained from reference TRBV5-6 and TRBJ2-2, is as follows: DAGVTQSPTHLIKTRGQQVTLRCSPKSGHDTVSWYQQALGQGPQFIFQYYEEEERQRGNFPDRFSGHQFPNYSSELNVNALLLGDSALYLCASGPTPLNTGELFFGEGSRLTVL.

This chain links TRBV12-3 or TRBV12-4 with TRBJ1-6, with D possibly being TRBD1 (5 bases). V lost 6 bases to trimming and J lost 5 bases, with 8 bases between them. CDR3 length equals 13 residues. Written as DNA, the CDR3 is TGTGCCAGCAGGACAGCTAATAATTCACCCCTCCACTTT. Protein product: CASRTANNSPLHF.

The V call is TRBV24-1, the J call TRBJ1-1, with a tentative D call TRBD1 (5 bases). The CDR3 runs 14 residues. CDR1 is KGHDR and CDR2 is SFDVKD in the germline V gene. The V and J ends lost 4 bases and 8 bases respectively, with 16 bases between them. CDR3 in DNA: TGTGCCACCAGTGACCCTGGCCAGGGCCAGGAAGCTTTCTTT. This translates into CATSDPGQGQEAFF.

The CDR3 here is CASSFNTGTETQYF. The CDR3 bases are TGTGCCAGCAGCTTTAACACAGGGACGGAGACCCAGTACTTC. V usage is TRBV7-8 and J usage is TRBJ2-5, with TRBD1 as a possible D gene (6 bases). CDR1 SGHVS and CDR2 FQNEAQ come from the germline V gene. V was shortened by 3 bases and J by 5 bases, with 13 bases between the two germline ends. This CDR3 contains 14 residues.

The J gene is TRBJ1-1, the V gene TRBV6-5, with D possibly TRBD1 on 6 matching bases. The germline CDR1 and CDR2 sequences are MNHEY and SVGAGI. The CDR3 is 14 amino acids. Trimming cost V 5 bases and J 3 bases, with 13 bases left between them. This chain's CDR3 is CASSRGLADTEAFF. Here the CDR3 DNA reads TGTGCCAGCAGTAGGGGGTTGGCGGACACTGAAGCTTTCTTT.

This clone was picked up one time. The chain employs TRBV14 and TRBJ1-2; D is uncertain. CDR1 and CDR2 (germline): SGHDN, FVKESK. The CDR3 has 13 residues. The germline V and J ends were trimmed by 3 bases and 3 bases, with 8 bases remaining between them. The chain's CDR3 is CASSHTSYYGYTF. CDR3 nucleotide sequence: TGTGCCAGCAGCCATACATCCTACTATGGCTACACCTTC.

V usage is TRBV15 and J usage is TRBJ1-1; 9 nucleotides match TRBD1. The CDR3 loop spans 16 amino acids. Germline V lookup: CDR1 LNHNV, CDR2 YYDKDF (reference sequence). Trimming cost V 0 bases and J 4 bases; bases outside gene matches: 6. The CDR3 DNA follows: TGTGCCACCAGCAGAGATCGGGGACAGGGTAGCACTGAAGCTTTCTTT. This translates into CATSRDRGQGSTEAFF.